This TCR beta chain emerged from a study of blood T cell repertoires in COVID-19. Study in general: Samples taken during acute and convalescent COVID-19 were collected in the United States, Italy and Spain.

CDR3 length equals 17 residues. Germline V gene sequence: CDR1 SGHVS, CDR2 FQNEAQ. The V gene end was trimmed by 2 bases and the J gene end by 2 bases; junction bases not matched to a gene: 8. As originally analysed: Amplified reference gene primers provided the basis for estimating nucleated cell counts. The repertoire was sequenced with immunoSEQ multiplex PCR; TCRdb's copy has only in-frame clones and lacks some. That table supplies the V and J calls and clone size; D and trimming were determined from the DNA. The sample comprises more than 250,000 clones, 87% of which are singletons, and 1% rests with the top ten.

The chain links TRBV7-8 to TRBJ2-3, with 9 bases matching TRBD1. Sequencing was carried out using peripheral blood. This receptor was identified in a man aged 50-59 years with active or convalescent COVID-19. CDR3 nucleotides: TGTGCCAGCAGCTTACAACCCGGGACAGGGAACACAGATACGCAGTATTTT. It is translated as CASSLQPGTGNTDTQYF.